This T cell receptor (beta chain) derives from a study of blood T cell repertoires in COVID-19. V gave up 8 bases and J gave up 5 bases; unmatched junction bases: 15. Germline V gene lookup returns CDR1 KGHDR and CDR2 SFDVKD. The length of the CDR3 is 17 residues. As originally analysed: Estimated nucleated cell counts came from reference gene primer amplification. This table comes from immunoSEQ multiplex PCR, and its TCRdb copy is limited to in-frame clones, with some not included. V, J and clone size reflect that table, while D and trimming were determined from the DNA. The repertoire holds 300,000 to 350,000 clones, with over 70% as singletons.

The sample comprised peripheral blood. The clonotype was recovered from a woman in her fifties or sixties with COVID-19, enrolled during active disease. The genes are TRBV24-1 and TRBJ2-1; 9 bases match TRBD1. The CDR3 region is CATKGQGPPIPDNEQFF. The CDR3 DNA sequence: TGTGCCACCAAAGGACAGGGGCCTCCCATACCGGACAATGAGCAGTTCTTC.